The text below deals with one T cell receptor (beta chain). As yet, its antigen is unknown. These data are taken from a study of cytotoxic CD8 clonotypes in ibrutinib-treated CLL. Notes on the study in general: Pretreatment clonality was elevated relative to age-matched healthy donors and paralleled circulating CD8+ T-cell counts.

The germline V gene encodes CDR1 MNHNS and CDR2 SASEGT. This CDR3 spans 14 amino acids. Trimming took off 5 bases at V and 2 bases at J, with 13 bases between the two ends. Using immunoSEQ multiplex PCR, the repertoire was profiled, and TCRdb retains in-frame clones only, with some absent. The profile covers 45,000 to 60,000 clones, with around 60% appearing a single time and roughly 22% taken by the ten largest. The sample in question was PBMCs, obtained after 24 months of ibrutinib treatment. V usage is TRBV6-1 and J usage is TRBJ2-7; possibly TRBD2 for D (6 bases). The receptor was derived from a human donor with chronic lymphocytic leukemia. The CDR3 sequence is CASSNLEGTYEQYF. The CDR3 region has the DNA TGTGCCAGCAGTAACTTGGAGGGGACCTACGAGCAGTACTTC.